The clone carrying this T cell receptor (beta chain) was seen repeatedly, ten times or more. Its antigen is unidentified. The data derive from a study of T-cell reconstitution after alpha-beta-depleted transplantation in children. Study-wide findings and caveats: The main origin of T-cell counts and diversity one year after transplant was newly produced T cells.

Preparing the TCRbeta library involved the use of unique molecular identifiers. Each CDR3 protein gets one entry after TCRdb re-called the PCR reads with MiXCR. The data hold hundreds of thousands of distinct CDR3 sequences, with over 10% observed a single time. The source material was PBMCs, mostly from graft donor cells, sampled 360 days after TCRalphabeta/CD19-depleted stem cell transplant. The receptor's source is a male patient younger than 18 who had a stem cell transplant for acute myeloid leukemia, so the T cells may come from the graft donor.

Here the CDR3 DNA reads TGTGCCAGCAGCAAACCGAGCGAGTGGGATACGCAGTATTTT. Its protein is CASSKPSEWDTQYF. V gene TRBV21-1 combines with J gene TRBJ2-3. TRBV21-1 is termed a pseudogene. The CDR3 is 14 residues long.